These T cell receptor beta chains were read from a single sample in a study of blood T cell repertoires in COVID-19. The data were produced by immunoSEQ multiplex PCR, yet TCRdb's version contains in-frame clones alone and is incomplete. Among roughly 500,000 clones listed, around 89% were seen once. The sequencing sample was made of PBMCs or T cells enriched from blood (not recorded which). Receptors originate from a woman in her thirties or forties who had recovered from COVID-19. The CDR3 runs from the conserved cysteine through the conserved F or W. A D gene is named only where the DNA matches it firmly. Rows give clone size only sometimes, using once, few, many, or a class for an expanded clone.

>-|TRBJ2-7|TRBD1|TRBV27
CASSPSTGTVVNEQYF
TGTGCCAGCAGTCCTTCGACAGGGACGGTCGTCAACGAGCAGTACTTC
>-|TRBJ2-3|TRBD2|TRBV27
CASSLASGSGTDTQYF
TGTGCCAGCAGTTTAGCGAGCGGGAGCGGCACAGATACGCAGTATTTT
>-|TRBJ2-7|TRBD2|TRBV6-5
CATVAGIAYEQYF
TGTGCCACCGTAGCGGGAATCGCCTACGAGCAGTACTTC
>once|TRBJ2-7|-|TRBV24-1
CATSEFGDRAYEQYF
TGTGCCACCAGTGAATTTGGTGACAGAGCCTACGAGCAGTACTTC
>-|TRBJ1-5|TRBD1|TRBV7-2
CASSLDRGNNQPQHF
TGTGCCAGCAGCTTAGACAGGGGGAACAATCAGCCCCAGCATTTT
>-|TRBJ2-6|-|TRBV5-1
CASSALIHPGQSTSSGANVLTF
TGCGCCAGCAGCGCGTTAATCCATCCAGGGCAGTCTACTTCCTCTGGGGCCAACGTCCTGACTTTC
>-|TRBJ1-5|TRBD1|TRBV12-5
CASGQGEQPQHF
TGTGCTAGTGGACAGGGGGAACAGCCCCAGCATTTT
>-|TRBJ2-1|-|TRBV19
CASSGYTSFTSYNEQFF
TGTGCCAGTAGTGGATATACTAGCTTTACTTCATACAATGAGCAGTTCTTC
>-|TRBJ2-7|-|TRBV7-9
CASNSPGGDEQYF
TGTGCCAGCAACTCACCCGGGGGTGACGAGCAGTACTTC
>-|TRBJ2-4|-|TRBV19
CASSMAGTKNIQYF
TGTGCCAGTAGTATGGCGGGGACCAAAAACATTCAGTACTTC
>-|TRBJ1-2|TRBD1|TRBV19
CASSKDRGRGIGYTF
TGTGCCAGTAGTAAAGACCGCGGCAGGGGGATCGGCTACACCTTC
>once|TRBJ1-3|-|TRBV3-1/TRBV3-2
CASSQEGRGGNTIYF
TGTGCCAGCAGCCAAGAGGGGAGGGGTGGAAACACCATATATTTT
>few|TRBJ2-7|TRBD1|TRBV6-2/TRBV6-3
CASSYRDREEFYEQYF
TGTGCCAGCAGTTACAGGGACAGGGAGGAGTTCTACGAGCAGTACTTC
>once|TRBJ2-5|-|TRBV4-3
CASSQEFSSETQYF
TGCGCCAGCAGCCAAGAATTTAGCTCAGAGACCCAGTACTTC
>once|TRBJ2-3|-|TRBV20-1
CSASHPSLWDTQYF
TGCAGTGCTAGTCATCCTAGCCTCTGGGATACGCAGTATTTT
>-|TRBJ2-7|-|TRBV7-9
CASTLGAYEQYF
TGTGCCAGCACTTTAGGGGCCTACGAGCAGTACTTC
>many|TRBJ1-5|-|TRBV19
CASRQGDQPQHF
TGTGCCAGTAGACAGGGAGATCAGCCCCAGCATTTT
>-|TRBJ2-5|-|TRBV10-1
CASGPGGGLETQYF
TGCGCCAGCGGACCGGGAGGGGGCTTGGAGACCCAGTACTTC
>-|TRBJ2-7|TRBD1|TRBV29-1
CSVSQVLGQGAYEQYF
TGCAGCGTTTCCCAAGTCCTCGGACAGGGGGCTTACGAGCAGTACTTC
>-|TRBJ2-3|TRBD2|TRBV14
CASSQGRPSGTSQYF
TGTGCCAGCAGCCAAGGCAGGCCTAGCGGGACTTCGCAGTATTTT
>-|TRBJ2-7|TRBD2|TRBV2
CASSASAGPGYEQYF
TGTGCCAGCAGTGCTTCAGCGGGGCCAGGCTACGAGCAGTACTTC
>-|TRBJ2-7|-|TRBV5-6
CASSSERKGGSYEQYF
TGTGCCAGCAGCTCAGAAAGAAAGGGAGGCTCCTACGAGCAGTACTTC
>few|TRBJ1-1|-|TRBV6-6
CAGSRMSGKDDTEAFF
TGTGCCGGCTCGAGAATGTCCGGGAAGGATGACACTGAAGCTTTCTTT
>few|TRBJ1-1|-|TRBV10-1
CASSPQQGTEAFF
TGCGCCAGCAGCCCTCAACAGGGAACTGAAGCTTTCTTT
>-|TRBJ2-7|TRBD2|TRBV2
CASSYPAGTSGDSYEQYF
TGTGCCAGCAGTTACCCGGCGGGGACTAGCGGGGATTCCTACGAGCAGTACTTC
>-|TRBJ2-5|-|TRBV5-1
CASSPDSPWGSQYF
TGCGCCAGCAGCCCGGACTCCCCCTGGGGTTCCCAGTACTTC
>-|TRBJ1-3|-|TRBV6-2/TRBV6-3
CASSSNPTDPARNTIYF
TGTGCCAGCAGTTCTAACCCGACAGATCCGGCGAGAAACACCATATATTTT
>once|TRBJ2-3|-|TRBV3-1/TRBV3-2
CACAGSVGTDTQYF
TGTGCATGTGCGGGGTCGGTGGGCACAGATACGCAGTATTTT
>-|TRBJ2-2|-|TRBV5-1
CASSLGVNTGELFF
TGCGCCAGCAGCTTAGGAGTGAACACCGGGGAGCTGTTTTTT
>-|TRBJ2-3|TRBD2|TRBV30
CAWSALHGTSGSEAPDTQYF
TGTGCCTGGAGTGCCCTCCATGGGACTAGCGGGAGTGAAGCCCCAGATACGCAGTATTTT
>-|TRBJ1-6|-|TRBV4-3
CASSQVTGTTYNSPLHF
TGCGCCAGCAGCCAAGTAACCGGGACAACCTATAATTCACCCCTCCACTTT
>-|TRBJ2-1|-|TRBV7-7
CASSPDLAGPALNEQFF
TGTGCCAGCAGCCCGGACCTCGCGGGACCGGCCTTGAATGAGCAGTTCTTC